What follows is one T cell receptor beta chain and its context. The antigen is unknown. The sample comes from a study of T cell responses to AZD1222 COVID-19 vaccine. Study observations and caveats: Only a handful of AZD1222 recipients, several in all, had baseline seropositivity.

The repertoire was sequenced with immunoSEQ multiplex PCR; TCRdb's copy has only in-frame clones and lacks some. The sample lists roughly 80,000 clones, under 90% occurring once. This sample comprised peripheral blood, obtained 28 days after the second AZD1222 dose. This receptor was identified in an adult who received the AZD1222 COVID-19 vaccine.

The CDR3 sequence: CASSPISGENNEQFF. For the CDR3, the DNA is TGTGCCAGCAGCCCCATTAGCGGGGAGAACAATGAGCAGTTCTTC. This chain links TRBV14 with TRBJ2-1; 8 bases are a match to TRBD2. Germline-derived CDR1 and CDR2 are SGHDN and FVKESK. Trimming removed 4 bases from V and 5 bases from J; junction bases left unmatched: 7. The CDR3 is 15 amino acids.